The 14 T cell receptor beta chains given below trace back to one sample, sequenced in a study of T cells expressing NK-cell markers. TCRdb reprocessed the 5' RACE reads; each CDR3 protein has one entry and no DNA is given. Its table records 350,000 to 500,000 distinct CDR3 sequences. Sequenced input: blood T cells: a sorted CD56 or NKG2C T cell subset, CD4+ or CD8+ T cells, or bulk PBMC T cells (not recorded which). The receptors were gathered from a woman aged 18 to 75 in good health.

This chain connects TRBV3-1 to TRBJ2-3; TCRdb's D gene call, TRBD1, goes unchecked for lack of DNA. The CDR3 contains 15 residues. Germline CDR1 LGHDT, CDR2 YNNKEL (reference sequence). Here the CDR3 reads CASSQRDRASDTQYF.

The rearrangement uses TRBV28 and TRBJ2-3; with no DNA, the TCRdb D assignment of TRBD2 cannot be verified. The V gene's germline CDR1 is MDHEN and CDR2 SYDVKM. The CDR3 is made up of 11 amino acids. The chain's CDR3 is CASRGLRTQYF.

This chain joins TRBV6-2 or TRBV6-3 and TRBJ2-2; checking the TCRdb D call of TRBD1 is not possible without DNA. The germline gives CDR1 MNHEY, CDR2 SVGEGT. The CDR3 spans 15 residues. CDR3 residues: CASSLGTGDTGELFF.

This rearrangement joins TRBV15 to TRBJ2-1; no DNA is available, so the TRBD2 call from TCRdb remains unchecked. The CDR3 has 16 amino acids. Germline CDR1 is LNHNV and CDR2 is YYDKDF (reference sequence). The CDR3 reads CATSRGLAANYNEQFF.

The gene calls are TRBV20-1 and TRBJ2-1; without DNA, the TCRdb call of TRBD2 cannot be checked. The CDR3 is 14 residues long. Germline values: CDR1 DFQATT, CDR2 SNEGSKA (reference sequence). CDR3 amino acids: CSARSGRGIYEQFF.

This rearrangement joins TRBV7-6 to TRBJ2-3; TCRdb proposes TRBD1, but this gene call is untestable without DNA. Germline CDR1 and CDR2: SGHVS and FNYEAQ. CDR3 length equals 14 residues. The CDR3: CASSLFGGTDTQYF.

The chain combines TRBV4-3 with TRBJ1-2; no DNA is available, so the TRBD1 call from TCRdb remains unchecked. This CDR3 comprises 15 residues. CDR1 is LGHNA, CDR2 YSLEER, per germline. This CDR3 reads CASSQERAGVNGYTF.

The J gene is TRBJ2-5, the V gene TRBV20-1; TCRdb returns TRBD2, unconfirmable since there is no DNA. The CDR3 runs to 14 residues. Germline CDR1 is DFQATT and CDR2 is SNEGSKA (reference sequence). The CDR3 region is CSARDGRGRETQYF.

The gene calls are TRBV9 and TRBJ2-1. The CDR3 runs 16 residues. Germline V lookup: CDR1 SGDLS, CDR2 YYNGEE. CDR3 residues: CASSVGTQIKANEQFF.

The chain recombines TRBV5-4 with TRBJ2-7; TCRdb returns TRBD1, unconfirmable since there is no DNA. Germline values: CDR1 SGHNT, CDR2 YYREEE (reference sequence). This CDR3 has 15 residues. CDR3: CASSAGSGGPYEQYF.

This sequence joins TRBV7-9 and TRBJ2-1; the TCRdb D gene call, TRBD1, has no DNA to confirm it. The germline V gene has CDR1 SEHNR and CDR2 FQNEAQ (reference sequence). The CDR3 length is 15 residues. Here the CDR3 reads CASSSRQGAGNEQFF.

This chain connects TRBV2 to TRBJ1-6; TCRdb designates TRBD1, a call that cannot be tested without DNA. Germline V gene sequence: CDR1 SNHLY, CDR2 FYNNEI. This CDR3 has 15 amino acids. The CDR3 sequence is CASSKDRVTNSPLHF. Full variable domain (outside the CDR3, taken from reference TRBV2 and TRBJ1-6): EPEVTQTPSHQVTQMGQEVILRCVPISNHLYFYWYRQILGQKVEFLVSFYNNEISEKSEIFDDQFSVERPDGSNFTLKIRSTKLEDSAMYFCASSKDRVTNSPLHFGNGTRLTVT.

The V gene is TRBV20-1, the J gene TRBJ1-5. This CDR3 region has 13 residues. Germline loops: CDR1 DFQATT, CDR2 SNEGSKA (reference sequence). The CDR3 here is CSASWQGNQPQHF.

V gene TRBV5-1 combines with J gene TRBJ2-5. Germline loops: CDR1 SGHRS, CDR2 YFSETQ. The CDR3 length is 14 residues. CDR3 sequence: CASSLSGSEETQYF.